The clone carrying this TCR beta chain was counted between two and nine times. Its antigen is still unknown. This record comes from a study of naive and memory T cell subsets. V lost 0 bases to trimming and J lost 8 bases, with 13 bases between them. Germline V CDR1 and CDR2: MNHEY, SMNVEV (reference sequence). This CDR3 contains 15 residues. The beta constant-region primer was an equimolar mix of two oligonucleotides covering TRBC1 and TRBC2. Ligated cDNA was amplified by four rounds of PCR with nested alpha and beta constant-region primers and SP2. MiXCR was run by TCRdb on the UMI-ligation and nested PCR reads, yielding one entry per CDR3 protein. In the table there are more than 95,000 distinct CDR3 sequences, more than 12% of which are singletons. The study, taken as a whole, reports: Possibly reflecting memory cells re-expressing CD45RA, a few larger clonotypes occurred in naive repertoires, especially CD8.

Sequenced material: naive CD8+ T cells from blood. The rearrangement uses TRBV27 and TRBJ1-4, with D perhaps matching TRBD1 (5 bases). This sequence was found in a human donor in good health. Here the CDR3 DNA reads TGTGCCAGCAGTTTATCGCCGGGGCGTGGCGAAAAACTGTTTTTT. Its protein product is CASSLSPGRGEKLFF.